Below are 31 T cell receptor beta chains sequenced from a single sample in a study of T cells in Graves' hyperthyroidism and ophthalmopathy. The investigators amplified TCR beta CDR3 regions from RNA transcripts. HTBI primers were used for first-round RT-PCR of the TCR CDR3. TCRdb independently ran MiXCR on the multiplex PCR reads; one entry per CDR3 protein. The table has about 360,000 distinct CDR3 sequences, roughly 19% seen once. Sequenced: blood. Every receptor here comes from a young woman with Graves' hyperthyroidism.

This clonotype was detected only a few times. The CDR3 loop is CASSTRTGKLAKNIQYF. Written as DNA, the CDR3 is TGTGCCAGCTCAACCCGGACAGGAAAGTTAGCCAAAAACATTCAGTACTTC. The chain links TRBV18 to TRBJ2-4, with 7 bases lining up with TRBD1. Germline V CDR1 and CDR2: KGHSH, LQKENI. This CDR3 spans 17 amino acids. V shed 5 bases, J shed 0 bases, and the junction held 10 bases outside the gene matches. Supplemented by reference TRBV18 and TRBJ2-4, the full variable domain reads NAGVMQNPRHLVRRRGQEARLRCSPMKGHSHVYWYRQLPEEGLKFMVYLQKENIIDESGMPKERFSAEFPKEGPSILRIQQVVRGDSAAYFCASSTRTGKLAKNIQYFGAGTRLSVL.

This clonotype has just a few counts. This rearrangement joins TRBV12-3 or TRBV12-4 to TRBJ2-3, with D hard to call. V was cut by 5 bases and J by 1 base, with 13 bases left in between. CDR3 length equals 15 residues. The chain's CDR3 is CASSPPARGTDTQYF. The CDR3, as DNA: TGTGCCAGCAGTCCTCCGGCAAGAGGCACAGATACGCAGTATTTT.

This clonotype was counted at least ten times. The chain recombines TRBV6-5 with TRBJ1-3; D unclear. In germline, CDR1 is MNHEY, CDR2 SVGAGI. The CDR3 runs 14 residues. The ends were cut back, 2 bases at V and 4 bases at J, with 9 bases in the middle. The CDR3 DNA reads TGTGCCAGCAGTTACAGGGTTACAGGAAACACCATATATTTT. Its protein product is CASSYRVTGNTIYF.

The rearrangement joins TRBV6-2 or TRBV6-3 to TRBJ2-5; 10 nucleotides agree with TRBD1. The trim removed 7 bases at V and 5 bases at J, leaving 10 bases unmatched. This CDR3 has 15 residues. Germline loops: CDR1 MNHEY, CDR2 SVGEGT. The CDR3 DNA is TGTGCCAGCACTACCATCGGGACAGGGGTTGAGACCCAGTACTTC. Translated: CASTTIGTGVETQYF.

This clonotype was detected only a few times. J is TRBJ1-3 and V is TRBV18, with 7 bases matching TRBD1. Germline V gives CDR1 KGHSH, CDR2 LQKENI. The CDR3 is 15 residues long. Germline trimming cut 2 bases from V and 3 bases from J; bases unmatched to any gene: 4. This CDR3 reads CASSPRAGGGNTIYF. CDR3 coding DNA: TGTGCCAGCTCACCAAGAGCAGGGGGTGGAAACACCATATATTTT.

The V gene is TRBV20-1, the J gene TRBJ2-7; TRBD1 might be the D (8 bases). This CDR3 has 15 residues. Looked up from germline, CDR1 is DFQATT and CDR2 is SNEGSKA (reference sequence). Trimming left V 6 bases short and J 2 bases short, with 20 bases between. The CDR3 loop is CSAPLDREGAYEQYF. In nucleotides, the CDR3 is TGCAGTGCCCCCTTGGACAGGGAGGGAGCCTACGAGCAGTACTTC.

Ten or more counts support this clonotype. The CDR3 DNA reads as TGTGCCTCCCCCCGGGACTTTCGGAATCAGCCCCAGCATTTT. Translation gives CASPRDFRNQPQHF. The V gene is TRBV24-1, the J gene TRBJ1-5; D possibly corresponds to TRBD1 (5 bases). Trimming stripped 12 bases from V and 4 bases from J, with 18 bases between. The CDR3 length is 14 residues. The germline gives CDR1 KGHDR, CDR2 SFDVKD.

V usage is TRBV27 and J usage is TRBJ1-6; a weak D match, TRBD1 (6 bases). The CDR3 runs to 16 residues. With 4 bases removed from V and 5 bases from J, the gap between germline ends came to 15 bases. Germline lookup yields CDR1 MNHEY and CDR2 SMNVEV (reference sequence). DNA of the CDR3: TGTGCCAGCAGTTGGATAGGGGGACGGCATAATTCACCCCTCCACTTT. It encodes CASSWIGGRHNSPLHF.

This clonotype came up many times. The J gene is TRBJ2-5, the V gene TRBV7-3; no clear D. This CDR3 is built from 13 residues. Trimming removed 2 bases from V and 5 bases from J, with 9 bases in between. CDR1 and CDR2 from the germline V gene are SGHTA and FQGTGA. The CDR3 nucleotides read TGTGCCAGCAGCTTATTGGTGGCGGAGACCCAGTACTTC. Encoded protein: CASSLLVAETQYF.

DNA of the CDR3: TGTGCCAGCAGCCGGGGCGCAGGGGTAATCACTGAAGCTTTCTTT. Residues: CASSRGAGVITEAFF. This sequence joins TRBV3-1 and TRBJ1-1; D is perhaps TRBD1 (6 bases). Trimming stripped 4 bases from V and 4 bases from J, with 16 bases between. Germline-derived CDR1 and CDR2 are LGHDT and YNNKEL (reference sequence). The CDR3 is 15 amino acids.

In this sample, this clonotype turned up a few times. The chain couples TRBV7-9 to TRBJ1-1, with D uncertain. The V end was cut by 3 bases, the J end by 5 bases, with 10 bases between. The germline V gene encodes CDR1 SEHNR and CDR2 FQNEAQ (reference sequence). CDR3 length: 13 residues. The CDR3: CASSLIPGTEAFF. The CDR3 bases are TGTGCCAGCAGCTTGATCCCGGGGACTGAAGCTTTCTTT.

In this sample, this clonotype turned up many times. V and J are TRBV11-2 and TRBJ1-2, with D perhaps matching TRBD1 (6 bases). The CDR3 spans 16 residues. V was clipped by 4 bases and J by 4 bases, with 19 bases between them. Per germline, CDR1 SGHAT and CDR2 FQNNGV. This CDR3 is CASSSRTGWGSYGYTF. As DNA, the CDR3 is TGTGCCAGCAGCTCGAGAACAGGGTGGGGGAGCTATGGCTACACCTTC.

This clonotype was detected many times. This sequence joins TRBV7-3 and TRBJ2-7; D assignment may be TRBD1 or TRBD2 (5 bases each). V shed 5 bases and J shed 3 bases, with 29 bases lying between them. The CDR3 covers 19 residues. Germline V gene lookup returns CDR1 SGHTA and CDR2 FQGTGA. CDR3 in DNA: TGTGCCAGCAGCCTTAACAGCAGGGAAAGCGGCTGGAACCTCTACGAGCAGTACTTC. Translating it yields CASSLNSRESGWNLYEQYF.

This clonotype was counted a few times. The V call is TRBV7-9, the J call TRBJ1-6; D is unclear. V was pared by 5 bases and J by 0 bases, with 11 bases between. CDR1 is SEHNR and CDR2 is FQNEAQ in the germline V gene (reference sequence). This CDR3 spans 16 amino acids. Here the CDR3 DNA reads TGTGCCAGCAGCCCGCGAATCCCCTCCTATAATTCACCCCTCCACTTT. Its protein is CASSPRIPSYNSPLHF. The whole variable domain, remainder taken from reference TRBV7-9 and TRBJ1-6, is DTGVSQNPRHKITKRGQNVTFRCDPISEHNRLYWYRQTLGQGPEFLTYFQNEAQLEKSRLLSDRFSAERPKGSFSTLEIQRTEQGDSAMYLCASSPRIPSYNSPLHFGNGTRLTVT.

This clonotype was seen ten or more times. The CDR3, as DNA: TGTGCCAGCAGTTACGAGCGGAACCCTACGAGGCAGTACTTC. It specifies CASSYERNPTRQYF. V usage is TRBV6-5 and J usage is TRBJ2-7; TRBD2 is a possible D gene (5 bases). Trimming took off 2 bases at V and 9 bases at J, with 17 bases between the two ends. Germline CDR1 MNHEY, CDR2 SVGAGI. The length of the CDR3 is 14 residues.

This clonotype was detected many times. The chain employs TRBV18 and TRBJ2-5; 9 nucleotides match TRBD1. J was trimmed by 5 bases and V by 0 bases; bases with no gene match: 4. CDR1 KGHSH and CDR2 LQKENI come from the germline V gene. The CDR3 has 15 residues. This chain's CDR3 is CASSPPGQGGETQYF. The CDR3 DNA reads as TGTGCCAGCTCACCACCGGGACAGGGAGGCGAGACCCAGTACTTC.

This clonotype has a count of ten or more. This sequence joins TRBV7-6 and TRBJ1-1; 9 bases fit TRBD1. V shed 5 bases and J 2 bases; nucleotides not matched to a gene: 9. The CDR3 totals 16 residues. CDR1 and CDR2 (germline): SGHVS, FNYEAQ. CDR3 coding DNA: TGTGCCAGCAGCCTGATCCGACAGGGGGGTAACACTGAAGCTTTCTTT. This codes for CASSLIRQGGNTEAFF. Combining the CDR3 with reference TRBV7-6 and TRBJ1-1 gives the whole variable domain GAGVSQSPRYKVTKRGQDVALRCDPISGHVSLYWYRQALGQGPEFLTYFNYEAQQDKSGLPNDRFSAERPEGSISTLTIQRTEQRDSAMYRCASSLIRQGGNTEAFFGQGTRLTVV.

There are many counts of this clonotype. This chain links TRBV2 with TRBJ2-7; 10 nucleotides agree with TRBD1. Trimming at V came to 6 bases and at J to 2 bases, leaving 4 bases not matched to a gene. Germline-derived CDR1 and CDR2 are SNHLY and FYNNEI. CDR3 length equals 14 residues. The CDR3 loop is CASRAGQGTYEQYF. CDR3 nucleotide sequence: TGTGCCAGCAGGGCGGGACAGGGGACCTACGAGCAGTACTTC.

Worth noting for this clonotype: This clone may be a read error of a much larger clone one base away. The chain employs TRBV5-1 and TRBJ1-1, with D possibly matching TRBD1 (5 bases). CDR3 length equals 14 residues. Germline CDR1 and CDR2: SGHRS and YFSETQ. The CDR3 here is CVSSQGDMNTEAFF. CDR3 nucleotides: TGCGTCAGCAGCCAGGGAGACATGAACACTGAAGCTTTCTTT.

This clonotype was recorded at least ten times. The CDR3 region is CAIDGYRGGYTF. DNA for the CDR3: TGTGCCATAGACGGGTACCGAGGAGGCTACACCTTC. The V and J genes are TRBV28 and TRBJ1-2; no firm D call. Germline V gives CDR1 MDHEN, CDR2 SYDVKM. Trimming took off 10 bases at V and 8 bases at J, with 17 bases between the two ends. The CDR3 has 12 residues.

This clonotype was observed a few times. This chain links TRBV6-1 with TRBJ2-7; D possibly corresponds to TRBD2 (5 bases). The CDR3 runs to 15 residues. The V end was cut by 6 bases, the J end by 4 bases, with 19 bases between. Germline CDR1 and CDR2: MNHNS and SASEGT. The CDR3 region is CASSPGDYLDYEQYF. The DNA for the CDR3 is TGTGCCAGCAGCCCCGGGGATTATTTAGATTACGAGCAGTACTTC.

This clonotype was counted ten times or more. This chain links TRBV6-1 with TRBJ1-3; D is uncertain. Germline V lookup: CDR1 MNHNS, CDR2 SASEGT. The V and J ends lost 1 base and 0 bases respectively, with 10 bases between them. CDR3 length: 16 residues. CDR3 loop: CASSEGRLYSGNTIYF. CDR3 DNA: TGTGCCAGCAGTGAAGGGCGCCTGTACTCTGGAAACACCATATATTTT.

This clonotype was observed many times. This chain uses TRBV7-6 with TRBJ1-2; tentatively, D is TRBD1 (5 bases). The CDR3 length is 14 residues. The V end lost 5 bases, the J end lost 0 bases, and 10 bases lay between the germline ends. The germline V gene encodes CDR1 SGHVS and CDR2 FNYEAQ. The CDR3 here is CASSQGEANYGYTF. The DNA of the CDR3 is TGTGCCAGCAGCCAGGGCGAAGCTAACTATGGCTACACCTTC.

This clonotype was counted only a few times. A read error may account for a junction end that differs from germline. The chain uses TRBV29-1 and TRBJ1-2, with 12 bases that match TRBD1. Germline V CDR1 and CDR2: SQVTM, ANQGSEA. The CDR3 runs to 18 residues. The CDR3 reads CSAEDLRDRGQSNYGYTF. The CDR3 DNA is TGCAGCGCTGAAGATCTCCGGGACAGGGGGCAATCTAACTATGGCTACACCTTC.

The gene calls are TRBV15 and TRBJ2-7; D might be TRBD1 (5 bases). The CDR3 is made up of 15 amino acids. Germline V gives CDR1 LNHNV, CDR2 YYDKDF (reference sequence). V was pared by 0 bases and J by 6 bases, with 15 bases between. CDR3 region: CATSRDLGPLGEQYF. As DNA, the CDR3 is TGTGCCACCAGCAGAGATTTGGGGCCCCTTGGCGAGCAGTACTTC.

This clonotype was seen many times. The rearrangement links TRBV18 to TRBJ1-5; D not resolved. CDR3 length: 13 amino acids. V lost 4 bases and J lost 7, with 11 bases in between. The germline CDR1 and CDR2 sequences are KGHSH and LQKENI. The CDR3 loop is CASSLGDRQPQHF. In nucleotides, the CDR3 is TGTGCCAGCTCACTCGGGGATCGACAGCCCCAGCATTTT. The full variable domain, in which reference TRBV18 and TRBJ1-5 provide the parts outside the CDR3, is NAGVMQNPRHLVRRRGQEARLRCSPMKGHSHVYWYRQLPEEGLKFMVYLQKENIIDESGMPKERFSAEFPKEGPSILRIQQVVRGDSAAYFCASSLGDRQPQHFGDGTRLSIL.

A remark on this clonotype: Given a much more abundant clone one base away, this may be a read error. The chain recombines TRBV5-1 with TRBJ2-7; 7 bases map to TRBD1. The CDR3 sequence is 13 residues long. Germline CDR1 is SGHRS and CDR2 is YFSETQ. The CDR3 region has the DNA TGCGCCAGCAGGGTCGGGACAGCCTACGAGCAGTGCTTC. Its protein is CASRVGTAYEQCF.

This clonotype occurred many times. V and J are TRBV6-2 or TRBV6-3 and TRBJ2-7; D might be TRBD2 (6 bases). Trimming shortened V by 2 bases and J by 0 bases, and 17 bases separated the two germline ends. The germline V gene has CDR1 MNHEY and CDR2 SVGEGT. The CDR3 runs 17 residues. CDR3: CASSYNLRGASSYEQYF. The DNA for the CDR3 is TGTGCCAGCAGTTACAATTTGCGGGGTGCGAGCTCCTACGAGCAGTACTTC.

This chain uses TRBV3-1 with TRBJ1-5; tentatively, D is TRBD1 (5 bases). CDR3 size: 14 residues. Germline V gives CDR1 LGHDT, CDR2 YNNKEL (reference sequence). Deletions cut 2 bases from V and 5 bases from J, with 10 bases between. The CDR3 nucleotides are TGTGCCAGCAGCCAATTAGGGGAGGATCAGCCCCAGCATTTT. Its protein is CASSQLGEDQPQHF.

In its sample, this clonotype was seen many times. V gene TRBV20-1 combines with J gene TRBJ1-1, with D perhaps matching TRBD1 (5 bases). The CDR3 has 14 amino acids. Germline V CDR1 and CDR2: DFQATT, SNEGSKA (reference sequence). Trimming took 0 bases from V and 2 from J, leaving 10 bases between them. CDR3 protein: CSARDMGPNTEAFF. The CDR3 DNA follows: TGCAGTGCTAGAGATATGGGGCCAAACACTGAAGCTTTCTTT.

On this clonotype itself: No conserved phenylalanine or tryptophan is present at the end of the CDR3, so a read error is the likely explanation. This chain joins TRBV3-1 and TRBJ1-2; no clear D. The CDR3 is 13 residues long. The germline V gene has CDR1 LGHDT and CDR2 YNNKEL (reference sequence). V lost 0 bases, J lost 10 bases, and 12 bases lay in between. CDR3 DNA: TGTGCCAGCAGCCAAGACCTGCGGGGTTTCTACACCCTC. This sequence encodes CASSQDLRGFYTL.